The present T cell receptor beta chain was sequenced within a study of long-term antiretroviral therapy in people with HIV. There are 14 residues in the CDR3. V dropped 0 bases and J dropped 4 bases, with 12 bases sitting between them. Per the germline V gene, CDR1 is GTSNPN and CDR2 is SVGIG (reference sequence). Version v3.0 of the immunoSEQ assay was performed at survey level. Here immunoSEQ multiplex PCR was the method, and the copy in TCRdb shows in-frame clones only, minus some. The table has 15,000 to 20,000 clones, around 80% seen once. The input for sequencing was unsorted PBMCs, taken 0.1 years before starting antiretroviral therapy. This clonotype was sampled from a young man with HIV. The chain is built from TRBV30 and TRBJ1-2; unclear D gene. CDR3 bases: TGTGCCTGGAGTGTAACGTTCCTGGGCTATGGCTACACCTTC. Protein sequence: CAWSVTFLGYGYTF.